Below, one TCR beta chain is given with its context. The immunoSEQ assay was v3. Each library reached about 2 million read pairs, or roughly 4.5-6.5 million at deep level. The repertoire was sequenced with immunoSEQ multiplex PCR; TCRdb's copy has only in-frame clones and lacks some. Of tens of thousands of clones listed, about nine tenths are singletons. The CDR3 is 13 residues long. Germline loops: CDR1 LNHDA, CDR2 SQIVND (reference sequence). Deletions cut 8 bases from V and 6 bases from J, with 17 bases between. Time point defined: pre-treatment sample, taken before nivolumab and TIL therapy. Enrollment ran from late 2017 to early 2020. The data originate from a study of TIL therapy for anti-PD-1-resistant metastatic lung cancer. Study details: Tumors were harvested before any PD-1/PD-L1 blockade. Tumors had a median PD-L1 proportion score of approximately 6.4%.

This specimen consisted of blood, obtained at baseline. The chain uses TRBV19 and TRBJ2-7; tentatively, D is TRBD1 (6 bases). The TCR was taken from a person aged 25 to 85 with non-small cell lung cancer. The CDR3 sequence is CASGPQGKGEQYF. In DNA form, the CDR3 reads TGTGCCAGTGGGCCACAGGGAAAGGGCGAGCAGTACTTC.